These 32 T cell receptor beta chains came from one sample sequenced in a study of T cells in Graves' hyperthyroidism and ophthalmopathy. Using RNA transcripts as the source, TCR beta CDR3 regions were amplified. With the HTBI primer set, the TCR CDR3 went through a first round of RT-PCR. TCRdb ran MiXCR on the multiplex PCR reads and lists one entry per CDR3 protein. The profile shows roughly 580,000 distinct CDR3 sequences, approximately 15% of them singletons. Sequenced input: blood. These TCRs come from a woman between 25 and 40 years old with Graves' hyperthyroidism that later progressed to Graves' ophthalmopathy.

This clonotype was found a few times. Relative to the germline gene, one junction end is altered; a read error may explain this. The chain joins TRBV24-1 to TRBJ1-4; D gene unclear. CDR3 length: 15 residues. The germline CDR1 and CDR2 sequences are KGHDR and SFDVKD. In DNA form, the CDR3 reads TGTGCCACCGGCTCTCGCGAGGGCGCTAATGAAGAACTGTTTTTT. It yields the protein CATGSREGANEELFF.

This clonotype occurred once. CDR3 sequence: CASSPRVDHREQYF. DNA of the CDR3: TGTGCCAGCTCACCACGGGTCGACCACCGCGAGCAGTACTTC. This sequence joins TRBV18 and TRBJ2-7; D is undetermined. V was trimmed by 1 base and J by 6 bases, leaving 13 bases between them. The CDR3 loop spans 14 amino acids. Germline CDR1 reads KGHSH; CDR2 reads LQKENI.

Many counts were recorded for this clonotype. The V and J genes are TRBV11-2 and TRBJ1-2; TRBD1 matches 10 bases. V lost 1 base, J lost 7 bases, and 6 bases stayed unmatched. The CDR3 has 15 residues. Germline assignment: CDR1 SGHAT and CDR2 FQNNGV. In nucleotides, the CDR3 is TGTGCCAGCAGCTTAGGGAGACAGGGGGCGGGTGGCTACACCTTC. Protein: CASSLGRQGAGGYTF. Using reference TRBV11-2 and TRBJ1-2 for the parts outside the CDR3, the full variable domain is EAGVAQSPRYKIIEKRQSVAFWCNPISGHATLYWYQQILGQGPKLLIQFQNNGVVDDSQLPKDRFSAERLKGVDSTLKIQPAKLEDSAVYLCASSLGRQGAGGYTFGSGTRLTVV.

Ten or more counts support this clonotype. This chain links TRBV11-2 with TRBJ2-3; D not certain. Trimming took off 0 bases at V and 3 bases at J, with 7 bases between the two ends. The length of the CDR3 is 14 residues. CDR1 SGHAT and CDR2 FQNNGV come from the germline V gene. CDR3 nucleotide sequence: TGTGCCAGCAGCTTAGAAGCTGGGACAGATACGCAGTATTTT. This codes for CASSLEAGTDTQYF.

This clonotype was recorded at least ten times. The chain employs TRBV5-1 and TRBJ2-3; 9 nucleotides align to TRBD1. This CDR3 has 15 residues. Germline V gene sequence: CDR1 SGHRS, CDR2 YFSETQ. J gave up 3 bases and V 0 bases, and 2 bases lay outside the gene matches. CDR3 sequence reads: CASSLGQGVTDTQYF. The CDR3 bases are TGCGCCAGCAGCTTGGGACAGGGGGTTACAGATACGCAGTATTTT.

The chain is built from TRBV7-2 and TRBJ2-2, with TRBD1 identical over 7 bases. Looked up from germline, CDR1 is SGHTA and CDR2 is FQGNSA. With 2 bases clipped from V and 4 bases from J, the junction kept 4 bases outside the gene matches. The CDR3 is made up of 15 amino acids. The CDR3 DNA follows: TGTGCCAGCAGCTTAACTCCAGGGGGCACCGGGGAGCTGTTTTTT. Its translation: CASSLTPGGTGELFF.

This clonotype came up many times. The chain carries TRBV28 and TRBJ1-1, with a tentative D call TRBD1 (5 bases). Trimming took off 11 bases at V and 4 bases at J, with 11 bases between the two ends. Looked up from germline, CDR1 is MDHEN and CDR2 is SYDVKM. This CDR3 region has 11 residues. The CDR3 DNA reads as TGTGCCGCGGGGGTGCTCACTGAAGCTTTCTTT. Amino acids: CAAGVLTEAFF.

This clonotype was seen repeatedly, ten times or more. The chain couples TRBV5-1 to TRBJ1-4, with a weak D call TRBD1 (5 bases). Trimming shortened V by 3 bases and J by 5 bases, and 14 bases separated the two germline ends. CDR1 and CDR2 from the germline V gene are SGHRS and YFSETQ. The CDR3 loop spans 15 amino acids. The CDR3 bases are TGCGCCAGCAGCTCCTCGGGACGGCAAAATGAAAAACTGTTTTTT. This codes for CASSSSGRQNEKLFF.

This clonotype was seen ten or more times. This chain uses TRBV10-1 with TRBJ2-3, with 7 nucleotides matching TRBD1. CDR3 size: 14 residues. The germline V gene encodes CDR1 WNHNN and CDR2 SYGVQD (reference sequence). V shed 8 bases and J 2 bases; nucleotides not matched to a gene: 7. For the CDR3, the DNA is TGCGCCAGCCATTCCGGGACAGACACAGATACGCAGTATTTT. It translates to CASHSGTDTDTQYF.

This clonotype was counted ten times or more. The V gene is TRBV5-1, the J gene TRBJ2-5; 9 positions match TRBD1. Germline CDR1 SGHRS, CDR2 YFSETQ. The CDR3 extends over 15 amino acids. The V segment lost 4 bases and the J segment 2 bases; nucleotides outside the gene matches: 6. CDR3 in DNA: TGCGCCAGCAGCACTCGGGACAGGGAGCAAGAGACCCAGTACTTC. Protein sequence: CASSTRDREQETQYF.

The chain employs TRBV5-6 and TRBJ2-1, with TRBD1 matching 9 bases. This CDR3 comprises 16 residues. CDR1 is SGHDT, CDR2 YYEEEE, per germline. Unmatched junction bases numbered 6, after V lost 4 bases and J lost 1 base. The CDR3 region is CASSRVGQGSYNEQFF. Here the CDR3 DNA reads TGTGCCAGCAGCCGAGTGGGACAGGGTTCCTACAATGAGCAGTTCTTC.

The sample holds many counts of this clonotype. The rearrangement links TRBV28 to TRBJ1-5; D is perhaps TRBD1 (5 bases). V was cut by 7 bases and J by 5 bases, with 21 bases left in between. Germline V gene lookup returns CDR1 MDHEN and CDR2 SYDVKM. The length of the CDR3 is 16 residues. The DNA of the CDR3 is TGTGCCAGCACCCGGGCGGGGGGGAAGGTCGATCAGCCCCAGCATTTT. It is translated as CASTRAGGKVDQPQHF.

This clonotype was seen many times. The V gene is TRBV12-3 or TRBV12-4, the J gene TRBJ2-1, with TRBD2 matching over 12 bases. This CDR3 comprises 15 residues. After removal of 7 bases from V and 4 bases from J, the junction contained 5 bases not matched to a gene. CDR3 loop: CASTASGRVYNEQFF. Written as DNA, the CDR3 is TGTGCCAGCACTGCTAGCGGGAGGGTATACAATGAGCAGTTCTTC.

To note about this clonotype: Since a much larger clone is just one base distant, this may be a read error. CDR3 sequence (DNA): TGTGCCAGCAGCTCACAGGGTCGCGATCGGCCCCAGCATTTT. It is translated as CASSSQGRDRPQHF. The chain uses TRBV5-5 and TRBJ1-5; tentative D call: TRBD1 (6 bases). Germline CDR1 is SGHKS and CDR2 is YYEKEE (reference sequence). This CDR3 is built from 14 residues. V was shortened by 3 bases and J by 9 bases, with 16 bases between the two germline ends.

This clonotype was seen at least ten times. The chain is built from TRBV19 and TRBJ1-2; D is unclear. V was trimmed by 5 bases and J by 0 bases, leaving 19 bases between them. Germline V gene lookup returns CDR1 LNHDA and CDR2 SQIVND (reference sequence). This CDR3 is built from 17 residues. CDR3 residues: CASSPQVYPSSNYGYTF. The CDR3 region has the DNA TGTGCCAGTAGTCCTCAGGTTTACCCATCCTCTAACTATGGCTACACCTTC.

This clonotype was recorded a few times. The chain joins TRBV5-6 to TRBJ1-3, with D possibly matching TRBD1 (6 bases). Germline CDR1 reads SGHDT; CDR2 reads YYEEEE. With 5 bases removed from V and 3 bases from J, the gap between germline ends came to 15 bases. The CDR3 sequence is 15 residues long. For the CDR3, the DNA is TGTGCCAGCAGTTCCTCGGGGGCTCGTGGAAACACCATATATTTT. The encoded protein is CASSSSGARGNTIYF.

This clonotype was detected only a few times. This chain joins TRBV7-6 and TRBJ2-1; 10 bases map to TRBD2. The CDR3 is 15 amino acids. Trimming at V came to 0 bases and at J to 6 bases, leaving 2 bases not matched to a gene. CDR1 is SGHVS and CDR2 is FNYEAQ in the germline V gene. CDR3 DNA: TGTGCCAGCAGCTTAGCAGCGGGGGGGGGCAATGAGCAGTTCTTC. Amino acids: CASSLAAGGGNEQFF.

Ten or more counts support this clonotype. CDR3: CASSSGQGTYGYTF. As DNA, the CDR3 is TGTGCCAGCAGTTCCGGACAGGGAACCTATGGCTACACCTTC. The rearrangement links TRBV28 to TRBJ1-2; 8 bases align to TRBD1. Germline V lookup: CDR1 MDHEN, CDR2 SYDVKM. This CDR3 region has 14 residues. Losses at the gene ends were 4 bases for V and 4 bases for J; bases not matched to a gene: 5.

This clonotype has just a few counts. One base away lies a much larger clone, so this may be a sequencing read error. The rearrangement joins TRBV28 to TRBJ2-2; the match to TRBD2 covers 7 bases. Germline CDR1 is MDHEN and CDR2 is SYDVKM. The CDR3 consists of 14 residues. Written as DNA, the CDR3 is TGTGCCAGCAAAAGCGGGATACACACCGGGGAGCTGCTTTTT. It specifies CASKSGIHTGELLF.

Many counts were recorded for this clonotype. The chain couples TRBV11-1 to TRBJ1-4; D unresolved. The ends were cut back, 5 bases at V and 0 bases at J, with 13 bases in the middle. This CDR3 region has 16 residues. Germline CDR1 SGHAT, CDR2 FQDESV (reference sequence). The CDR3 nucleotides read TGTGCCAGCAGCCGCGGTGGACCAGCAACTAATGAAAAACTGTTTTTT. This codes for CASSRGGPATNEKLFF.

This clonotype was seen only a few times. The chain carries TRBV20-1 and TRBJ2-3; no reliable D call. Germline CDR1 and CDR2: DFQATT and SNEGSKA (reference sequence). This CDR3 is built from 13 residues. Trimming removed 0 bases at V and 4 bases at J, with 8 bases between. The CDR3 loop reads CSARDKAADTQYF. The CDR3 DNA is TGCAGTGCTAGAGACAAGGCAGCAGATACGCAGTATTTT.

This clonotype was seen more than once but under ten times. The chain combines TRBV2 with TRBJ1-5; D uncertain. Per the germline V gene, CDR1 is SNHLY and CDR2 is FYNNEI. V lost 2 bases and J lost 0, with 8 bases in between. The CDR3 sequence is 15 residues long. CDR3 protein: CASSELRNSNQPQHF. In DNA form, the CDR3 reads TGTGCCAGCAGTGAACTAAGGAATAGCAATCAGCCCCAGCATTTT.

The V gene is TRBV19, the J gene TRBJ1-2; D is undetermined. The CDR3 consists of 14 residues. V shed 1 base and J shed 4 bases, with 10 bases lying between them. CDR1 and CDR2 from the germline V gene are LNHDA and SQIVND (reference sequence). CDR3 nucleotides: TGTGCCAGTAGTATAGGAGAGACGGCCTATGGCTACACCTTC. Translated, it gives CASSIGETAYGYTF.

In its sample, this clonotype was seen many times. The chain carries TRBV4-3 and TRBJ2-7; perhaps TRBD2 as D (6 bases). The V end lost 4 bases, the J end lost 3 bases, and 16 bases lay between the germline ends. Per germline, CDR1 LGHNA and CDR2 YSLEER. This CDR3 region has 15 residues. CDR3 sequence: CASSRGPGASYEQYF. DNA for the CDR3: TGCGCCAGCAGCCGAGGACCGGGAGCAAGCTACGAGCAGTACTTC.

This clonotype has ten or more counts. CDR3 loop: CASSPGQGGFYGYTF. DNA of the CDR3: TGTGCCAGCAGCCCCGGACAGGGAGGTTTCTATGGCTACACCTTC. This chain links TRBV7-3 with TRBJ1-2; the match to TRBD1 covers 8 bases. CDR1 and CDR2 from the germline V gene are SGHTA and FQGTGA. V lost 5 bases and J lost 4; bases outside the gene matches: 9. The CDR3 is made up of 15 amino acids.

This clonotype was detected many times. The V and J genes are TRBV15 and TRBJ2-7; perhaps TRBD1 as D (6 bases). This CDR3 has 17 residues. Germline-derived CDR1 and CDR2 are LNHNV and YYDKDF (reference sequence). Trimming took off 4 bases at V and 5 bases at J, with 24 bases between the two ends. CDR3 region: CATSNRLPRARGNEQYF. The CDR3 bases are TGTGCCACCAGCAACCGCCTCCCCCGTGCCAGGGGTAACGAGCAGTACTTC.

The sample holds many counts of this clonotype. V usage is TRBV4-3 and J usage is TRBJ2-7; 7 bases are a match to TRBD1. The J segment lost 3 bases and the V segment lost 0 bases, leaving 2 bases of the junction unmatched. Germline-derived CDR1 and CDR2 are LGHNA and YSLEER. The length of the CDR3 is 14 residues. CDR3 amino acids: CASSQDRDSYEQYF. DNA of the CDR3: TGCGCCAGCAGCCAAGACCGGGACAGCTACGAGCAGTACTTC.

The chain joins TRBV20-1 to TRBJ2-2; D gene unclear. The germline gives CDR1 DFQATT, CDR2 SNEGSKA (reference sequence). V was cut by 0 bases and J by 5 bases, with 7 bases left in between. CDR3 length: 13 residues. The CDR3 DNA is TGCAGTGCTAGAGAGACCCCGACCGGGGAGCTGTTTTTT. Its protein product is CSARETPTGELFF.

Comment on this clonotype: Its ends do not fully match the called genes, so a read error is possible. CDR3 sequence: CASSYFGSRTDTQYF. The CDR3 region has the DNA TGTGCCAGCAGTTACTTCGGGAGTAGGACAGATACGCAGTATTTT. The J gene is TRBJ2-3, the V gene TRBV10-3; D perhaps matches TRBD2 (6 bases). Germline V gene sequence: CDR1 ENHRY, CDR2 SYGVKD. This CDR3 has 15 amino acids.

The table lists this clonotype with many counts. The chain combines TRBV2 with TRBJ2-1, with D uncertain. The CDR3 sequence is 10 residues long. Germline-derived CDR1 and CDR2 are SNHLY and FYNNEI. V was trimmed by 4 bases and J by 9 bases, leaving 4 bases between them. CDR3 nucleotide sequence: TGTGCCAGCAGTGGGGGTGAGCAGTTCTTC. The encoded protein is CASSGGEQFF.

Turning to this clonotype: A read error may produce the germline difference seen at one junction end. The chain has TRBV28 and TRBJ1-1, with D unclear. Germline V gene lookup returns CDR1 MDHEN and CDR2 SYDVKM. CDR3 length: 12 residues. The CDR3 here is CANSLRNTEAFF. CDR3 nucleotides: TGTGCCAACAGTTTACGGAACACTGAAGCTTTCTTT.

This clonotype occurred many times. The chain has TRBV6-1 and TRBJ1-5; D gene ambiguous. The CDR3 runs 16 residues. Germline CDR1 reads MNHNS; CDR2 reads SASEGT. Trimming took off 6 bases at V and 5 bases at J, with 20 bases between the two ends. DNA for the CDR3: TGTGCCAGCAGCCTGAGAATCGGACCGATCCATCAGCCCCAGCATTTT. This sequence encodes CASSLRIGPIHQPQHF.